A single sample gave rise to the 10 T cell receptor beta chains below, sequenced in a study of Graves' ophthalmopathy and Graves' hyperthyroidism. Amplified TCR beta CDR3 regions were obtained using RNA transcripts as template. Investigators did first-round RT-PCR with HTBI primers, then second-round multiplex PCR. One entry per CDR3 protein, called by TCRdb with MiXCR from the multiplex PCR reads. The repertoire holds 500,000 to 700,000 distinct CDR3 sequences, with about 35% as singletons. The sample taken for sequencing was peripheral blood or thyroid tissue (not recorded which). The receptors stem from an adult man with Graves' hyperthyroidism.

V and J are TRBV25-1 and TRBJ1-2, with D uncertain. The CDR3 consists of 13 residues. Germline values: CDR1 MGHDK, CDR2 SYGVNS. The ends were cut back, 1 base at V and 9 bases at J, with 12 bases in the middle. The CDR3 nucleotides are TGTGCCAGCAGTGAATTACGGGTCTGGTGCTACACCTTC. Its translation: CASSELRVWCYTF.

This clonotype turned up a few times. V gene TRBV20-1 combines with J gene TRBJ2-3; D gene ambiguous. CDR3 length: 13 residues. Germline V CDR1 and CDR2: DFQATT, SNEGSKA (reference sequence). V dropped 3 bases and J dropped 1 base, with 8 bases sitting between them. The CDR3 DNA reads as TGCAGTGCTAGGGCATCGGGCACAGATACGCAGTATTTT. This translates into CSARASGTDTQYF.

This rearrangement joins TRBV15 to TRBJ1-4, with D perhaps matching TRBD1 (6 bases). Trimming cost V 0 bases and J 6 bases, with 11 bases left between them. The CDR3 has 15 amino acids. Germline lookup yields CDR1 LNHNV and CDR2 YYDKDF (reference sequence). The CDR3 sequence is CATSRDRGADEKLFF. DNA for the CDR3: TGTGCCACCAGCAGAGATCGGGGGGCTGATGAAAAACTGTTTTTT.

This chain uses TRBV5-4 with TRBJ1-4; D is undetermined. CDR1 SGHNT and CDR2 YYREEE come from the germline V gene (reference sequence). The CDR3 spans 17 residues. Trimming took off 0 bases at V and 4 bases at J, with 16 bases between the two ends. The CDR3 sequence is CASSLGPQRPDNEKLFF. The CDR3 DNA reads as TGTGCCAGCAGCTTGGGCCCTCAGAGGCCCGATAATGAAAAACTGTTTTTT.

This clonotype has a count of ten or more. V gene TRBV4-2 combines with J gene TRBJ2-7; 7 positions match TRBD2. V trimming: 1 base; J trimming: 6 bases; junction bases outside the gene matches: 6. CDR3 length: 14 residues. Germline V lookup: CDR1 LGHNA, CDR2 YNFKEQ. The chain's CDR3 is CASSQVEREGEQYF. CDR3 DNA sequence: TGTGCCAGCAGCCAAGTTGAAAGGGAGGGCGAGCAGTACTTC.

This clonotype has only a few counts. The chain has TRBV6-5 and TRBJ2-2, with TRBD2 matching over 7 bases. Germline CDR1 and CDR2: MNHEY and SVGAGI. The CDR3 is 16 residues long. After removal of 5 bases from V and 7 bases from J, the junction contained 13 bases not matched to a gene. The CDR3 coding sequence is TGTGCCAGCAGTGAAGTGGGCGGGAGAGGTCGCGGGGAGCTGTTTTTT. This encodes CASSEVGGRGRGELFF.

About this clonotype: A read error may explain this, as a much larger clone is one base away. The CDR3 DNA reads TGTGCCAGCAGGGCAGGGGAAAGAAGCAATCAGCCCCAGCATTTT. Translated: CASRAGERSNQPQHF. J is TRBJ1-5 and V is TRBV2, with a possible D match to TRBD1 (6 bases). V shed 6 bases and J shed 1 base, with 13 bases lying between them. This CDR3 spans 15 amino acids. Germline CDR1 SNHLY, CDR2 FYNNEI.

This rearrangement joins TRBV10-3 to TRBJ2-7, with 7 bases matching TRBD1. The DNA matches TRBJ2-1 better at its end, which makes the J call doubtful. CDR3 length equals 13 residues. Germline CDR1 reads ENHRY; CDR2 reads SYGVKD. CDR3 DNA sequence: TGTGCCATCAGCAATCACAGGGGCAATGAGCAGTTCTTC. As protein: CAISNHRGNEQFF.

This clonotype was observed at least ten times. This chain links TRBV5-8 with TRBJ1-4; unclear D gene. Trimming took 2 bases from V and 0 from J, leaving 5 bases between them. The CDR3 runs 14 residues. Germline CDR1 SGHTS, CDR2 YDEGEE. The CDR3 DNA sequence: TGTGCCAGCAGCTTCCCATCAACTAATGAAAAACTGTTTTTT. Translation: CASSFPSTNEKLFF. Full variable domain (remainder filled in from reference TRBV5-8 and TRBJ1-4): EAGVTQSPTHLIKTRGQQATLRCSPISGHTSVYWYQQALGLGLQFLLWYDEGEERNRGNFPPRFSGRQFPNYSSELNVNALELEDSALYLCASSFPSTNEKLFFGSGTQLSVL.

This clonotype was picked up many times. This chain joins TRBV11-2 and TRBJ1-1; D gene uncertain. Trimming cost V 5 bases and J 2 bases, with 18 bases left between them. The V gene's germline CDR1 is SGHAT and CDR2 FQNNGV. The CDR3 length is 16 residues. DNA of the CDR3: TGTGCCAGCAGCCGCACAACTCTTGGAAGCAACACTGAAGCTTTCTTT. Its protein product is CASSRTTLGSNTEAFF.